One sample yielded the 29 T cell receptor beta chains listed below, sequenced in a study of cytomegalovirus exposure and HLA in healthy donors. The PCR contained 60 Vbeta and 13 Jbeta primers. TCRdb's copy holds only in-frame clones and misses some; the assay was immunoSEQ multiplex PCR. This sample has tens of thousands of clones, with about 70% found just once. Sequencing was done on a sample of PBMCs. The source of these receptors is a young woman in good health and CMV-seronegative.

The CDR3 protein is CATRSRDKANQPQHF. CDR3 in DNA: TGTGCCACCCGATCCCGGGACAAGGCTAATCAGCCCCAGCATTTT. J is TRBJ1-5 and V is TRBV10-3; maybe TRBD1 (6 bases). The CDR3 length is 15 residues. V was shortened by 10 bases and J by 4 bases, with 20 bases between the two germline ends. Germline V gene sequence: CDR1 ENHRY, CDR2 SYGVKD.

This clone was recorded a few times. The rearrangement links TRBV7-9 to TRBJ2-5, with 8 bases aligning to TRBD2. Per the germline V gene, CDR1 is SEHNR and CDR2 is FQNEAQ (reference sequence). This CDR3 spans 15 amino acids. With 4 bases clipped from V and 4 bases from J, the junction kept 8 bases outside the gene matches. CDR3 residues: CASSSTGGFGETQYF. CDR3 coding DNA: TGTGCCAGCAGCTCCACGGGAGGGTTCGGAGAGACCCAGTACTTC.

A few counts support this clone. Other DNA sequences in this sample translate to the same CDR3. The CDR3 nucleotides read TGTGCCAGCAGGACCGGGACAGGGCGCGAGCAGTACTTC. Translated, it gives CASRTGTGREQYF. This chain uses TRBV28 with TRBJ2-7; 9 bases match TRBD1. V gave up 6 bases and J gave up 6 bases; unmatched junction bases: 6. This CDR3 is built from 13 residues. CDR1 is MDHEN, CDR2 SYDVKM, per germline.

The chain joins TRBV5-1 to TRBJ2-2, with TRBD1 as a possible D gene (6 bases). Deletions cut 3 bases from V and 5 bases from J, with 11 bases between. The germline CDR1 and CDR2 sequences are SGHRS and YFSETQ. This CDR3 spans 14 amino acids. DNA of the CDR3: TGCGCCAGCAGCTCCCTACAGGGTACCGGGGAGCTGTTTTTT. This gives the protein CASSSLQGTGELFF.

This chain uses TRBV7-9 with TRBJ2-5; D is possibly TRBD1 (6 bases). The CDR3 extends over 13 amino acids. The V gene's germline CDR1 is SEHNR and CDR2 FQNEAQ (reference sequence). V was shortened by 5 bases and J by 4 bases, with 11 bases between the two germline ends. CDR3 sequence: CASSPRGGETQYF. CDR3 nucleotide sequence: TGTGCCAGCAGCCCCCGAGGGGGAGAGACCCAGTACTTC.

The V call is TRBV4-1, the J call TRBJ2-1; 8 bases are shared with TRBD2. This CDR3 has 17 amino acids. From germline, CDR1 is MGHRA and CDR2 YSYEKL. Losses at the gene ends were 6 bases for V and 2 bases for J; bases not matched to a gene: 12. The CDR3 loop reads CASRLEVSGGTYNEQFF. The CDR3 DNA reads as TGCGCCAGCAGATTGGAAGTGAGCGGGGGAACCTACAATGAGCAGTTCTTC.

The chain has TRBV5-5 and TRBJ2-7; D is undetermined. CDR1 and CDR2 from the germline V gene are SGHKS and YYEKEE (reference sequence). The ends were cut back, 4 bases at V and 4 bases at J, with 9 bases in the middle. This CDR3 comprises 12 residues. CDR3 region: CASSRQGYEQYF. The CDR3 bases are TGTGCCAGCAGCCGACAAGGTTACGAGCAGTACTTC.

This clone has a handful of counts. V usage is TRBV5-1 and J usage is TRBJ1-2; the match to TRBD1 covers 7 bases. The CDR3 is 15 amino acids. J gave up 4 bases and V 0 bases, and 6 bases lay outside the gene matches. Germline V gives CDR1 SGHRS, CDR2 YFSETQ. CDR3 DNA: TGCGCCAGCAGCTTGGGACAGGGAGGTGGCTATGGCTACACCTTC. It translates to CASSLGQGGGYGYTF.

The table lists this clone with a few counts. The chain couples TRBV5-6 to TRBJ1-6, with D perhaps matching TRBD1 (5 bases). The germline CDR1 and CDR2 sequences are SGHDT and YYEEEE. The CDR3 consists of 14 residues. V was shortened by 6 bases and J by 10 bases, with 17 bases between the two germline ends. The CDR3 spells CASKQQVQSSPLHF. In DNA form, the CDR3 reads TGTGCCAGCAAACAACAGGTTCAGAGCTCACCCCTCCACTTT.

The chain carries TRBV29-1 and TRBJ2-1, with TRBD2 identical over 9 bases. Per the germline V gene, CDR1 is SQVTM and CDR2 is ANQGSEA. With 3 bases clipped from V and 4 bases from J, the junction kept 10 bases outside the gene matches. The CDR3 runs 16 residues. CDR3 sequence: CSVESSSGILYNEQFF. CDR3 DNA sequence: TGCAGCGTTGAGTCGTCTAGCGGGATTCTTTACAATGAGCAGTTCTTC.

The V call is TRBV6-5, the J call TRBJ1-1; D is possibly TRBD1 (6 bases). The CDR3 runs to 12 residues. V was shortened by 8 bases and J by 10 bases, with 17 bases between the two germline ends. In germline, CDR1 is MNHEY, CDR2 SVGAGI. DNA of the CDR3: TGTGCCAGCCAGGACGGGACATCCCGAGCTTTCTTT. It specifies CASQDGTSRAFF.

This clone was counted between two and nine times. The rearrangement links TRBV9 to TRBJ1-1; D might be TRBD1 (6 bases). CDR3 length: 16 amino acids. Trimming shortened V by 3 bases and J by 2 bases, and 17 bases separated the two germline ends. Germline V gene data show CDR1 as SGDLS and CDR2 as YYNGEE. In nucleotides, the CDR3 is TGTGCCAGCAGCGCAGGACAGCTGGTGGGAAACACTGAAGCTTTCTTT. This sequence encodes CASSAGQLVGNTEAFF.

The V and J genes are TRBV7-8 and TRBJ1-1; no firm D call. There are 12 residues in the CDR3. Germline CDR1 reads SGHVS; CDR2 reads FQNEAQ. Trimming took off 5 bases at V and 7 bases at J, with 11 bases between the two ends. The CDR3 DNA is TGTGCCAGCAGCCCAGGTGCCGGTGAAGCTTTCTTT. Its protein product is CASSPGAGEAFF.

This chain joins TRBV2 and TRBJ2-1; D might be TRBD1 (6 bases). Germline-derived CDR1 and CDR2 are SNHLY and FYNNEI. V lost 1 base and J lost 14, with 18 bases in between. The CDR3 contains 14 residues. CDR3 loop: CASSEGGQARLEFF. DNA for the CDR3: TGTGCCAGCAGTGAAGGGGGACAAGCCAGGTTAGAGTTCTTC.

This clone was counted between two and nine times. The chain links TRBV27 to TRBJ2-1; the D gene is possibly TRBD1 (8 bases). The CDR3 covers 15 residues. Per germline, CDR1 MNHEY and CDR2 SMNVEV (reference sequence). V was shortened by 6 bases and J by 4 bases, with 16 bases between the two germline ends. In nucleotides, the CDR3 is TGTGCCAGCAGCAACAGGGGGACTATATACAATGAGCAGTTCTTC. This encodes CASSNRGTIYNEQFF.

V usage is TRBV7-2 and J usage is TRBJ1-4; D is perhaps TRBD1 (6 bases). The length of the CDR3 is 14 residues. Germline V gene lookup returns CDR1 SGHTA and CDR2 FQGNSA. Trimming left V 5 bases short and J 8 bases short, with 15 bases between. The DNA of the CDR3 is TGTGCCAGCAGCCCCAACAGGGTTGGCGAAAAACTGTTTTTT. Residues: CASSPNRVGEKLFF. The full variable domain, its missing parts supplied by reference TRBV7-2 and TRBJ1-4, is GAGVSQSPSNKVTEKGKDVELRCDPISGHTALYWYRQSLGQGLEFLIYFQGNSAPDKSGLPSDRFSAERTGGSVSTLTIQRTQQEDSAVYLCASSPNRVGEKLFFGSGTQLSVL.

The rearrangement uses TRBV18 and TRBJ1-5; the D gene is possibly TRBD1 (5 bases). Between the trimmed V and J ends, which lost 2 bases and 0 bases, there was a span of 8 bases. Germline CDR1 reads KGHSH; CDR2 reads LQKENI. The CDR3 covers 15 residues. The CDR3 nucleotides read TGTGCCAGCTCACCAGGGGCAAATAGCAATCAGCCCCAGCATTTT. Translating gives CASSPGANSNQPQHF.

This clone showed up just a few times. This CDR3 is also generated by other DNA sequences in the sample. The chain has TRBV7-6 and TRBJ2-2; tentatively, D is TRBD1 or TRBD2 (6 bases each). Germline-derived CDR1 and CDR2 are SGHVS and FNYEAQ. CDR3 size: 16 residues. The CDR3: CARSLAAGVYTGELFF. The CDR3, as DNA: TGTGCGAGAAGCTTAGCGGCAGGGGTCTACACCGGGGAGCTGTTTTTT.

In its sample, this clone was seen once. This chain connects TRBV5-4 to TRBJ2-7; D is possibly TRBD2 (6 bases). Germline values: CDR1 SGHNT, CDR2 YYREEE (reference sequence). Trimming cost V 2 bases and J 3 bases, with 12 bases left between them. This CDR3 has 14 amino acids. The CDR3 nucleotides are TGTGCCAGCAGCTTCCCGGGGGAGCACTACGAGCAGTACTTC. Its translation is CASSFPGEHYEQYF.

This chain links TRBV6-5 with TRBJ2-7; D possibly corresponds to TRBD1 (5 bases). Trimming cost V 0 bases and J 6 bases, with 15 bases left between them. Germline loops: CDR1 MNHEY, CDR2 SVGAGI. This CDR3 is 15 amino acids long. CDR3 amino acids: CASSYSRQGKGEQYF. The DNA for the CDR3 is TGTGCCAGCAGTTACTCCCGGCAGGGTAAGGGCGAGCAGTACTTC.

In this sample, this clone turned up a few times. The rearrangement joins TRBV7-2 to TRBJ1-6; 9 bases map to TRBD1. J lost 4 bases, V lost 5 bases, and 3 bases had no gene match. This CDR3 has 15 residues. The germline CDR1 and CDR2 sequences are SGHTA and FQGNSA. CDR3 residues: CASSDGQGYNSPLHF. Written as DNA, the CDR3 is TGTGCCAGCAGCGATGGACAGGGGTATAATTCACCCCTCCACTTT.

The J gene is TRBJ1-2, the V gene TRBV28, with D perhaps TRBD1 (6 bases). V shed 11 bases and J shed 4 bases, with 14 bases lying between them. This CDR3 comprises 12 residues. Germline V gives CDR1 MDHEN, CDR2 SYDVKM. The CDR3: CAGRTAGYGYTF. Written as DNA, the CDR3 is TGTGCCGGTCGGACAGCCGGCTATGGCTACACCTTC.

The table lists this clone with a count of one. CDR3 DNA: TGTGCCAGTAGTTCCCCTGAGGATCGGCTAAAGGTGGACACTGAAGCTTTCTTT. Translation gives CASSSPEDRLKVDTEAFF. The chain links TRBV19 to TRBJ1-1, with no clear D. The CDR3 runs to 18 residues. Germline-derived CDR1 and CDR2 are LNHDA and SQIVND (reference sequence). V was clipped by 5 bases and J by 3 bases, with 25 bases between them. The complete variable domain, with remaining parts taken from reference TRBV19 and TRBJ1-1, reads DGGITQSPKYLFRKEGQNVTLSCEQNLNHDAMYWYRQDPGQGLRLIYYSQIVNDFQKGDIAEGYSVSREKKESFPLTVTSAQKNPTAFYLCASSSPEDRLKVDTEAFFGQGTRLTVV.

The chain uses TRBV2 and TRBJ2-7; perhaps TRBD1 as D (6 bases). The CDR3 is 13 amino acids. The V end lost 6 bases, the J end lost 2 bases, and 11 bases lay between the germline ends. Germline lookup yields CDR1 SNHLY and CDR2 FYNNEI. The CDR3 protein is CASRVDSPYEQYF. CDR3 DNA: TGTGCCAGCAGGGTGGACAGCCCCTACGAGCAGTACTTC. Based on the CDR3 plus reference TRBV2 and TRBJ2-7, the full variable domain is EPEVTQTPSHQVTQMGQEVILRCVPISNHLYFYWYRQILGQKVEFLVSFYNNEISEKSEIFDDQFSVERPDGSNFTLKIRSTKLEDSAMYFCASRVDSPYEQYFGPGTRLTVT.

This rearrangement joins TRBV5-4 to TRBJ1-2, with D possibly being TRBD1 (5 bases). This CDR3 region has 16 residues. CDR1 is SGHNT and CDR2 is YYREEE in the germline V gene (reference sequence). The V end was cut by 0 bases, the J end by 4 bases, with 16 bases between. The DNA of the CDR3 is TGTGCCAGCAGCTTGGCTGCAGGGAATTTAGGCTATGGCTACACCTTC. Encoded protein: CASSLAAGNLGYGYTF. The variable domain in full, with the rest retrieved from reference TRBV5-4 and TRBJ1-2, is ETGVTQSPTHLIKTRGQQVTLRCSSQSGHNTVSWYQQALGQGPQFIFQYYREEENGRGNFPPRFSGLQFPNYSSELNVNALELDDSALYLCASSLAAGNLGYGYTFGSGTRLTVV.

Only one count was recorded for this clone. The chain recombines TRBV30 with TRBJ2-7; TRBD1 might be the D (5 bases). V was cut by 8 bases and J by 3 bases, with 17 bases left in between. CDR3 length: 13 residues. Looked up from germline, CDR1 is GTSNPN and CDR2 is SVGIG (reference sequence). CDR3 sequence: CAVGASRFYEQYF. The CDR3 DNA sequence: TGTGCCGTTGGGGCTAGTCGGTTCTACGAGCAGTACTTC. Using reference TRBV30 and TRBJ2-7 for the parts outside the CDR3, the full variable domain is SQTIHQWPATLVQPVGSPLSLECTVEGTSNPNLYWYRQAAGRGLQLLFYSVGIGQISSEVPQNLSASRPQDRQFILSSKKLLLSDSGFYLCAVGASRFYEQYFGPGTRLTVT.

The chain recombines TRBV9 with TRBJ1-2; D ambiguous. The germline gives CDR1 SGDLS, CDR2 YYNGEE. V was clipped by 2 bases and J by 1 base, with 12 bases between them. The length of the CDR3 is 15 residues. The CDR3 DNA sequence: TGTGCCAGCAGCGTCGGTGACGGCGGTAACTATGGCTACACCTTC. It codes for CASSVGDGGNYGYTF.

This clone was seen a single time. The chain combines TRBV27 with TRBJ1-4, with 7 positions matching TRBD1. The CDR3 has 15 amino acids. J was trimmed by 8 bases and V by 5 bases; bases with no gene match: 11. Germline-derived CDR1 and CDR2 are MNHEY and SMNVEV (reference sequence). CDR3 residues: CASSTHRGAGEKLFF. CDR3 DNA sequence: TGTGCCAGCAGTACCCACAGGGGTGCAGGGGAAAAACTGTTTTTT.

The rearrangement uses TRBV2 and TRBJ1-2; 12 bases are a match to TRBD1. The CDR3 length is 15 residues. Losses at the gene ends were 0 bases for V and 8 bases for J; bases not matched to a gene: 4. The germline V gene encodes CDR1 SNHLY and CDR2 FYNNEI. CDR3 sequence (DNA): TGTGCCAGCAGTGAAGCGGGACAGGGGGCGGGAGGCTACACCTTC. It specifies CASSEAGQGAGGYTF.